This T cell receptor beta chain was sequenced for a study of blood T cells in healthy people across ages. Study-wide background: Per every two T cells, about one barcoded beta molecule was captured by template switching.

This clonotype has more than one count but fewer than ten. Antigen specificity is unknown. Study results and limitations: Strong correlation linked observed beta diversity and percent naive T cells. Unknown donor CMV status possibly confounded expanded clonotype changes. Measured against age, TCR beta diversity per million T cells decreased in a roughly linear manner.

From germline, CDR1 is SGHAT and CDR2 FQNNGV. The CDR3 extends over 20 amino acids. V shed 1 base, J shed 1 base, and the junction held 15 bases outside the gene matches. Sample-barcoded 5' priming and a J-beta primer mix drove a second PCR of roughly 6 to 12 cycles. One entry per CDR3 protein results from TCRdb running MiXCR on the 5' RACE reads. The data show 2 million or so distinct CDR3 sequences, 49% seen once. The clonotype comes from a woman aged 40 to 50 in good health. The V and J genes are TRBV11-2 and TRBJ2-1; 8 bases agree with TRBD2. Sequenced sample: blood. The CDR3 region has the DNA TGTGCCAGCAGCTTAGTCATGTCGTCGGGGGGGCCTCAATCCTACAATGAGCAGTTCTTC. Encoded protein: CASSLVMSSGGPQSYNEQFF.